This T cell receptor beta chain appears in the sequencing data of a study of blood T cells in healthy people across ages. Alongside a J-beta primer mix, a sample-barcoded 5' primer served in a second PCR lasting about 7 to 11 cycles. Paired-end reads containing CDR3 totaled no fewer than 3 million for each sample. TCRdb analysed the 5' RACE reads with MiXCR anew, one entry per CDR3 protein. The sample carries about 670,000 distinct CDR3 sequences, about 51% recorded once. There are many counts of this clonotype. Material: blood. The sequence derives from a woman at least 80 years old in good health.

CDR3 nucleotide sequence: TGTGCCAGCAGCTTCGGACAGGGCCCCTACAATGAGCAGTTCTTC. Translated: CASSFGQGPYNEQFF. The chain combines TRBV7-6 with TRBJ2-1; TRBD1 matches 8 bases. Germline values: CDR1 SGHVS, CDR2 FNYEAQ. The CDR3 has 15 residues. V lost 3 bases, J lost 2 bases, and 3 bases stayed unmatched.